Listed here are 15 T cell receptor beta chains from one sample, sequenced in a study of blood T cells in healthy people across ages. PCR was performed a second time for about 6 to 11 cycles using a sample-barcoded 5' primer and a J-beta primer mix. A single record per CDR3 protein comes from TCRdb applying MiXCR to the 5' RACE reads. Of about 1.7 million distinct CDR3 sequences listed, approximately 28% are singletons. What was sequenced was blood. These receptors were obtained from a woman younger than 45 in good health.

In this sample, this clonotype turned up many times. This sequence joins TRBV12-3 or TRBV12-4 and TRBJ2-4; D unclear. V shed 5 bases and J shed 2 bases, with 1 base lying between them. This CDR3 spans 11 amino acids. The chain's CDR3 is CASSPKNIQYF. The CDR3 DNA sequence: TGTGCCAGCAGTCCCAAAAACATTCAGTACTTC.

The chain is built from TRBV29-1 and TRBJ1-1, with a weak D call TRBD1 (6 bases). The CDR3 loop spans 12 amino acids. Germline assignment: CDR1 SQVTM and CDR2 ANQGSEA. V was clipped by 7 bases and J by 4 bases, with 13 bases between them. CDR3: CSGNEGGTEAFF. As DNA, the CDR3 is TGCAGCGGGAACGAAGGGGGCACTGAAGCTTTCTTT.

This clonotype was observed a few times. The chain has TRBV2 and TRBJ2-1; 7 bases are a match to TRBD1. CDR1 is SNHLY, CDR2 FYNNEI, per germline. The CDR3 runs 13 residues. Trimming took 9 bases from V and 5 from J; bases not matched to a gene: 7. CDR3: CASAPGTDNEQFF. The CDR3 DNA is TGTGCCAGTGCTCCCGGGACAGACAATGAGCAGTTCTTC.

On this clonotype: A much larger clone differs by one base, so this may be a read error. The J gene is TRBJ2-7, the V gene TRBV10-3; 10 bases match TRBD2. This CDR3 has 16 residues. Germline CDR1 reads ENHRY; CDR2 reads SYGVKD. Trimming took 4 bases from V and 3 from J; bases not matched to a gene: 9. The chain's CDR3 is CAISGGLAGAGYEQYF. DNA of the CDR3: TGTGCCATCAGTGGAGGGCTAGCGGGAGCCGGCTACGAGCAGTACTTC.

This clonotype appeared a few times. The rearrangement uses TRBV29-1 and TRBJ2-1, with 7 bases identical to TRBD1. Germline V gene sequence: CDR1 SQVTM, CDR2 ANQGSEA. V dropped 4 bases and J dropped 4; count of bases not matched to a gene: 4. This CDR3 spans 13 amino acids. CDR3 nucleotides: TGCAGCGTTGGGACAGGAATTTACAATGAGCAGTTCTTC. This codes for CSVGTGIYNEQFF.

This sequence joins TRBV7-9 and TRBJ1-1; D not resolved. The CDR3 is 12 amino acids. Germline V gene sequence: CDR1 SEHNR, CDR2 FQNEAQ (reference sequence). Between the trimmed V and J ends, which lost 8 bases and 5 bases, there was a span of 12 bases. The chain's CDR3 is CASGGLRTEAFF. In DNA form, the CDR3 reads TGTGCCAGCGGAGGATTGAGGACTGAAGCTTTCTTT.

This chain connects TRBV7-2 to TRBJ1-1; no firm D call. The V and J ends lost 4 bases and 1 base respectively, with 7 bases between them. The CDR3 totals 13 residues. The germline V gene has CDR1 SGHTA and CDR2 FQGNSA. The CDR3 loop is CASSSMRNTEAFF. The CDR3, as DNA: TGTGCCAGCAGCTCTATGAGGAACACTGAAGCTTTCTTT.

This clonotype came up once. CDR3 sequence reads: CASNSWRGPYEQYF. The CDR3 coding sequence is TGTGCCAGCAACTCTTGGCGGGGCCCCTACGAGCAGTACTTC. J is TRBJ2-7 and V is TRBV7-9, with a tentative D call TRBD2 (6 bases). Trimming removed 7 bases from V and 2 bases from J, with 15 bases in between. The V gene's germline CDR1 is SEHNR and CDR2 FQNEAQ (reference sequence). CDR3 length: 14 residues.

This clonotype was detected only a few times. CDR3 coding DNA: TGTGCCAGCAGCTTCACCCAGGTCGGCACAGATACGCAGTATTTT. Translation gives CASSFTQVGTDTQYF. The rearrangement links TRBV7-9 to TRBJ2-3; D uncertain. Germline V CDR1 and CDR2: SEHNR, FQNEAQ (reference sequence). V was trimmed by 3 bases and J by 1 base, leaving 11 bases between them. There are 15 residues in the CDR3.

The table lists this clonotype with a few counts. This chain's CDR3 is CASSERGFAYEQYF. The CDR3, as DNA: TGTGCCAGCAGTGAACGGGGGTTCGCCTACGAGCAGTACTTC. The chain links TRBV2 to TRBJ2-7; weak D call: TRBD2 (6 bases). V shed 2 bases and J shed 2 bases, with 10 bases lying between them. The CDR3 consists of 14 residues. Per germline, CDR1 SNHLY and CDR2 FYNNEI.

Many counts were recorded for this clonotype. The genes are TRBV4-3 and TRBJ2-6; D unresolved. Trimming left V 1 base short and J 4 bases short, with 8 bases between. Germline V gene sequence: CDR1 LGHNA, CDR2 YSLEER. This CDR3 spans 15 amino acids. As DNA, the CDR3 is TGCGCCAGCAGCCAAGTCCCCGGGGGGGCCAACGTCCTGACTTTC. This codes for CASSQVPGGANVLTF.

This clonotype was counted at least ten times. The J gene is TRBJ1-5, the V gene TRBV28; 7 nucleotides agree with TRBD1. Germline CDR1 and CDR2: MDHEN and SYDVKM. This CDR3 is built from 15 residues. V shed 5 bases and J 0 bases; nucleotides not matched to a gene: 4. The CDR3 DNA reads as TGTGCCAGCAGTCCAAACAGGGGTAGCAATCAGCCCCAGCATTTT. Amino acids: CASSPNRGSNQPQHF.

The sample holds many counts of this clonotype. The J gene is TRBJ2-7, the V gene TRBV5-1, with a tentative D call TRBD2 (5 bases). The CDR3 contains 14 residues. The V gene lost 6 bases and the J gene lost 6 bases, with 19 bases spanning the gap. Germline CDR1 is SGHRS and CDR2 is YFSETQ. The CDR3 DNA reads TGCGCCAGCAAGGTGGAGGAAACCTGGGGCGAGCAGTACTTC. It encodes CASKVEETWGEQYF.

The table lists this clonotype with a few counts. CDR3 sequence reads: CASSSTGTAFNEQFF. The CDR3 coding sequence is TGCGCCAGCAGCTCCACCGGGACAGCTTTCAATGAGCAGTTCTTC. The gene calls are TRBV5-1 and TRBJ2-1; 7 bases are a match to TRBD1. Germline values: CDR1 SGHRS, CDR2 YFSETQ. There are 15 residues in the CDR3. The V and J ends lost 3 bases and 6 bases, in that order; junction bases with no gene match: 9.

This clonotype was observed a few times. V is TRBV6-6 and J is TRBJ2-1; D is possibly TRBD1 (6 bases). From germline, CDR1 is MNHNY and CDR2 SVGAGI (reference sequence). V shed 2 bases and J shed 9 bases, with 8 bases lying between them. CDR3 length: 12 amino acids. The CDR3 protein is CASSYQGLEQFF. The CDR3 DNA sequence: TGTGCCAGCAGTTACCAGGGGCTTGAGCAGTTCTTC.